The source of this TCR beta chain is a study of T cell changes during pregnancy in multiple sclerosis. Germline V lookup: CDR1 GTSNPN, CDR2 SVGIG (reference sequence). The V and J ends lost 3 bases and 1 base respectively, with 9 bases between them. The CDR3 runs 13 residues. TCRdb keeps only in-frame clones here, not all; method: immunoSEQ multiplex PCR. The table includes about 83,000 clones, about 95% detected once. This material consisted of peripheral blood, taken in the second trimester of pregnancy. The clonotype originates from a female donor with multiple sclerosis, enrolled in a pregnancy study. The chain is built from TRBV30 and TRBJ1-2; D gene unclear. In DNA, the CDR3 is TGTGCCTGGAGCCTCGGGATTAACTATGGCTACACCTTC. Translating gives CAWSLGINYGYTF.